Presented here are 26 T cell receptor beta chains from one specimen sequenced in a study of cytomegalovirus exposure and HLA in healthy donors. Clones were sequenced by immunoSEQ multiplex PCR, and TCRdb holds only the in-frame ones, with some missing. Among tens of thousands of clones listed, approximately 97% were seen once. What was sequenced was PBMCs. The receptors come from a woman between 18 and 29 years old in good health and CMV-seropositive.

The chain is built from TRBV4-1 and TRBJ1-4; tentatively, D is TRBD1 (6 bases). The CDR3 consists of 16 residues. Germline-derived CDR1 and CDR2 are MGHRA and YSYEKL. V lost 5 bases and J lost 0, with 13 bases in between. In DNA form, the CDR3 reads TGCGCCAGCAGCTCCAGGGGAGATGCAACTAATGAAAAACTGTTTTTT. It codes for CASSSRGDATNEKLFF.

This chain uses TRBV27 with TRBJ2-7; 8 bases fit TRBD1. The CDR3 contains 15 residues. V shed 0 bases, J shed 2 bases, and the junction held 3 bases outside the gene matches. Germline CDR1 MNHEY, CDR2 SMNVEV (reference sequence). Written as DNA, the CDR3 is TGTGCCAGCAGTTTATCTAGGACAGGGACCTACGAGCAGTACTTC. Residues: CASSLSRTGTYEQYF.

The chain joins TRBV13 to TRBJ2-2, with a tentative D call TRBD2 (5 bases). V gave up 0 bases and J gave up 1 base, with 15 bases separating them. The CDR3 totals 18 residues. CDR1 and CDR2 (germline): PRHDT, FYEKMQ (reference sequence). CDR3 region: CASSLGLAGVGNTGELFF. CDR3 in DNA: TGTGCCAGCAGCTTAGGCCTGGCCGGGGTCGGGAACACCGGGGAGCTGTTTTTT.

V gene TRBV11-3 combines with J gene TRBJ2-3, with D hard to call. The CDR3 extends over 11 amino acids. Germline V gene sequence: CDR1 SGHNT, CDR2 YENEEA. V was pared by 4 bases and J by 4 bases, with 3 bases between. In nucleotides, the CDR3 is TGTGCCAGCAGCTCCTCAGATACGCAGTATTTT. Translated, it gives CASSSSDTQYF.

The J gene is TRBJ2-3, the V gene TRBV28, with 9 bases fitting TRBD2. The ends lost 6 bases at V and 3 bases at J; junction bases unmatched: 10. The CDR3 loop spans 16 amino acids. Germline V gene lookup returns CDR1 MDHEN and CDR2 SYDVKM. The CDR3 DNA reads TGTGCCAGCAGCCTAATAGCGGGAGAGGGGACAGATACGCAGTATTTT. Protein product: CASSLIAGEGTDTQYF.

CDR3 coding DNA: TGTGCCAGCAGCCCTAGCGGACAAGAGACCCAGTACTTC. This gives the protein CASSPSGQETQYF. The chain recombines TRBV6-1 with TRBJ2-5, with TRBD2 matching over 7 bases. CDR1 MNHNS and CDR2 SASEGT come from the germline V gene. The J segment lost 2 bases and the V segment lost 6 bases, leaving 3 bases of the junction unmatched. This CDR3 spans 13 amino acids.

This clone is a singleton in its sample. The CDR3 loop is CASSFGTISYEQYF. The CDR3 bases are TGTGCCAGCAGCTTCGGGACTATCTCCTACGAGCAGTACTTC. V usage is TRBV6-5 and J usage is TRBJ2-7, with TRBD2 matching over 7 bases. This CDR3 is built from 14 residues. V trimming: 6 bases; J trimming: 0 bases; junction bases outside the gene matches: 5. The V gene's germline CDR1 is MNHEY and CDR2 SVGAGI.

The rearrangement joins TRBV5-4 to TRBJ2-5; D remains unclear. V lost 0 bases and J 5 bases, leaving 11 bases between the germline ends. CDR1 SGHNT and CDR2 YYREEE come from the germline V gene (reference sequence). CDR3 length: 14 residues. CDR3 protein: CASSLGGVGETQYF. The CDR3 coding sequence is TGTGCCAGCAGCTTGGGAGGAGTTGGGGAGACCCAGTACTTC. Looking up the rest from reference TRBV5-4 and TRBJ2-5 gives the full variable domain: ETGVTQSPTHLIKTRGQQVTLRCSSQSGHNTVSWYQQALGQGPQFIFQYYREEENGRGNFPPRFSGLQFPNYSSELNVNALELDDSALYLCASSLGGVGETQYFGPGTRLLVL.

The chain has TRBV4-1 and TRBJ1-2; no reliable D call. The CDR3 covers 13 residues. The V gene lost 2 bases and the J gene lost 8 bases, with 12 bases spanning the gap. Germline V gene data show CDR1 as MGHRA and CDR2 as YSYEKL. The CDR3: CASSQLQVGGYTF. DNA for the CDR3: TGCGCCAGCAGCCAATTGCAGGTTGGGGGCTACACCTTC.

V is TRBV18 and J is TRBJ2-1, with TRBD2 matching 13 bases. Unmatched junction bases numbered 10, after V lost 1 base and J lost 10 bases. CDR1 is KGHSH, CDR2 LQKENI, per germline. The CDR3 sequence is 17 residues long. The CDR3 protein is CASSPRAPGLAGKEQFF. CDR3 in DNA: TGTGCCAGCTCACCACGGGCTCCGGGACTAGCGGGAAAAGAGCAGTTCTTC.

The rearrangement links TRBV6-5 to TRBJ1-2, with no clear D. Trimming left V 4 bases short and J 0 bases short, with 12 bases between. Germline V gene data show CDR1 as MNHEY and CDR2 as SVGAGI. CDR3 length: 15 amino acids. The DNA of the CDR3 is TGTGCCAGCAGTTCGACGGGGAATCCTAACTATGGCTACACCTTC. Amino acid sequence: CASSSTGNPNYGYTF.

The V call is TRBV19, the J call TRBJ2-4; the D gene is possibly TRBD1 (6 bases). Germline loops: CDR1 LNHDA, CDR2 SQIVND (reference sequence). The CDR3 spans 14 residues. V dropped 3 bases and J dropped 0 bases, with 6 bases sitting between them. Written as DNA, the CDR3 is TGTGCCAGTAGTATGGACAGAGCCAAAAACATTCAGTACTTC. Its translation: CASSMDRAKNIQYF.

This clone was recorded once. The V and J genes are TRBV6-6 and TRBJ1-5; tentatively, D is TRBD1 (5 bases). Trimming left V 8 bases short and J 8 bases short, with 25 bases between. The CDR3 spans 16 residues. Germline CDR1 MNHNY, CDR2 SVGAGI (reference sequence). The chain's CDR3 is CASYNAGEGISKPQHF. CDR3 sequence (DNA): TGTGCCAGCTACAACGCGGGGGAAGGTATATCTAAGCCCCAGCATTTT.

J is TRBJ1-1 and V is TRBV2; D remains unclear. The CDR3 length is 11 residues. V gave up 7 bases and J gave up 4 bases, with 7 bases separating them. The germline gives CDR1 SNHLY, CDR2 FYNNEI. In DNA, the CDR3 is TGTGCCAGCATTGGGAGCACTGAAGCTTTCTTT. Amino acids: CASIGSTEAFF.

This clone has only one observation. The gene calls are TRBV4-1 and TRBJ2-3; the D gene is possibly TRBD2 (7 bases). V was pared by 4 bases and J by 4 bases, with 18 bases between. This CDR3 has 16 residues. The V gene's germline CDR1 is MGHRA and CDR2 YSYEKL. CDR3 region: CASSRVGGRESDTQYF. The DNA of the CDR3 is TGCGCCAGCAGCCGAGTTGGGGGGCGGGAGTCAGATACGCAGTATTTT.

V and J are TRBV6-1 and TRBJ2-7; 8 nucleotides match TRBD2. The germline CDR1 and CDR2 sequences are MNHNS and SASEGT. Germline trimming cut 3 bases from V and 0 bases from J; bases unmatched to any gene: 7. The CDR3 contains 16 residues. CDR3 region: CASSDPSGSSSYEQYF. The DNA for the CDR3 is TGTGCCAGCAGTGACCCTAGCGGGTCTTCCTCCTACGAGCAGTACTTC.

This chain joins TRBV30 and TRBJ1-3, with D maybe TRBD1 (5 bases). The germline V and J ends were trimmed by 5 bases and 2 bases, with 10 bases remaining between them. Germline V lookup: CDR1 GTSNPN, CDR2 SVGIG (reference sequence). The CDR3 totals 13 residues. In DNA form, the CDR3 reads TGTGCCTGGTTACGACAGCCTGGAAACACCATATATTTT. It codes for CAWLRQPGNTIYF. The complete variable domain, with remaining parts taken from reference TRBV30 and TRBJ1-3, reads SQTIHQWPATLVQPVGSPLSLECTVEGTSNPNLYWYRQAAGRGLQLLFYSVGIGQISSEVPQNLSASRPQDRQFILSSKKLLLSDSGFYLCAWLRQPGNTIYFGEGSWLTVV.

The rearrangement links TRBV6-6 to TRBJ2-7; 11 nucleotides line up with TRBD2. Germline trimming cut 0 bases from V and 5 bases from J; bases unmatched to any gene: 6. This CDR3 comprises 16 residues. From germline, CDR1 is MNHNY and CDR2 SVGAGI (reference sequence). In DNA, the CDR3 is TGTGCCAGCAGTTACTCGGTACTAGCGGGAGAGGACGAGCAGTACTTC. As protein: CASSYSVLAGEDEQYF.

V and J are TRBV5-4 and TRBJ2-3, with TRBD1 as a possible D gene (6 bases). Trimming stripped 4 bases from V and 0 bases from J, with 12 bases between. Germline V gene data show CDR1 as SGHNT and CDR2 as YYREEE (reference sequence). This CDR3 has 15 amino acids. The CDR3 region has the DNA TGTGCCAGCAGCCCAACAGGGTCTAGCACAGATACGCAGTATTTT. Its translation: CASSPTGSSTDTQYF.

V gene TRBV6-5 combines with J gene TRBJ1-1, with 9 bases lining up with TRBD1. The V and J ends lost 6 bases and 6 bases, in that order; junction bases with no gene match: 11. The length of the CDR3 is 15 residues. The germline V gene encodes CDR1 MNHEY and CDR2 SVGAGI. CDR3 residues: CASRSDRQGGPEAFF. CDR3 coding DNA: TGTGCCAGCAGATCAGATCGACAGGGGGGCCCTGAAGCTTTCTTT.

The chain joins TRBV18 to TRBJ2-7, with 8 bases matching TRBD2. V shed 3 bases, J shed 2 bases, and the junction held 9 bases outside the gene matches. CDR3 size: 16 residues. Germline V gene sequence: CDR1 KGHSH, CDR2 LQKENI. The CDR3 loop reads CASSPNPGGAPYEQYF. The CDR3 bases are TGTGCCAGCTCACCCAACCCGGGGGGGGCCCCCTACGAGCAGTACTTC.

The CDR3, as DNA: TGTGCCAGCAGCCGGGACAGCCTTAACTATGGCTACACCTTC. This codes for CASSRDSLNYGYTF. The chain couples TRBV27 to TRBJ1-2; 7 positions match TRBD1. With V trimmed by 6 bases and J by 1 base, 5 bases remained unmatched. CDR3 length equals 14 residues. From germline, CDR1 is MNHEY and CDR2 SMNVEV (reference sequence).

The chain links TRBV4-1 to TRBJ1-3; D is uncertain. CDR1 is MGHRA and CDR2 is YSYEKL in the germline V gene. V lost 1 base, J lost 1 base, and 11 bases lay in between. The CDR3 extends over 16 amino acids. DNA for the CDR3: TGCGCCAGCAGCCAAGTTTTCCGGTTTTCTGGAAACACCATATATTTT. This gives the protein CASSQVFRFSGNTIYF.

V and J are TRBV27 and TRBJ1-1; D gene uncertain. In germline, CDR1 is MNHEY, CDR2 SMNVEV (reference sequence). The CDR3 covers 17 residues. V lost 1 base and J lost 1, with 16 bases in between. The DNA of the CDR3 is TGTGCCAGCAGTTTATATCTACCCGGACGGGGGAACACTGAAGCTTTCTTT. Translated: CASSLYLPGRGNTEAFF.

V and J are TRBV27 and TRBJ2-7; 9 bases map to TRBD2. This CDR3 has 14 residues. After removal of 1 base from V and 5 bases from J, the junction contained 3 bases not matched to a gene. Germline CDR1 MNHEY, CDR2 SMNVEV (reference sequence). CDR3 DNA sequence: TGTGCCAGCAGTTTATTAGCGGGAGTTCACGAGCAGTACTTC. Its protein product is CASSLLAGVHEQYF.

This clone was observed a single time. As DNA, the CDR3 is TGTGCCAGCAGTCGAGACAGGGAAGTGAACACCATATATTTT. Protein product: CASSRDREVNTIYF. This chain links TRBV6-5 with TRBJ1-3; 7 positions agree with TRBD1. Looked up from germline, CDR1 is MNHEY and CDR2 is SVGAGI. J was trimmed by 7 bases and V by 5 bases; bases with no gene match: 8. This CDR3 region has 14 residues.